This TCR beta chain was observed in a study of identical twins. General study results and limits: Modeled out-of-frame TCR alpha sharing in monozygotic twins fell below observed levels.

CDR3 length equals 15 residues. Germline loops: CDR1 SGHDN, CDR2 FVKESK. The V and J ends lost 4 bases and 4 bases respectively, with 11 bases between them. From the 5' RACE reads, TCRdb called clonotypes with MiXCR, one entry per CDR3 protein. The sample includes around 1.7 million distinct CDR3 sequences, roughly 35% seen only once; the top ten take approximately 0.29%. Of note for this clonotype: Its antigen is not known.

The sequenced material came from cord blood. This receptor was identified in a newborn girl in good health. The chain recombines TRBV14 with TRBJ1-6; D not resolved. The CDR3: CASSRRRPYNSPLHF. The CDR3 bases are TGTGCCAGCAGCCGTCGACGGCCTTATAATTCACCCCTCCACTTT. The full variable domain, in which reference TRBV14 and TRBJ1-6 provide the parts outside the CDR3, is EAGVTQFPSHSVIEKGQTVTLRCDPISGHDNLYWYRRVMGKEIKFLLHFVKESKQDESGMPNNRFLAERTGGTYSTLKVQPAELEDSGVYFCASSRRRPYNSPLHFGNGTRLTVT.